Following are 25 T cell receptor beta chains from one sample sequenced in a study of radiation and T cells in renal cell carcinoma. The data were produced by immunoSEQ multiplex PCR, yet TCRdb's version contains in-frame clones alone and is incomplete. Of tens of thousands of clones detected, approximately 86% appear once; the ten largest clones hold approximately 24%. Stated time point: blood 2 weeks post-SBRT. The treatment was: 15 Gy SBRT to primary tumor, nephrectomy 4 weeks later. Sequenced material: blood, taken from a patient whose treatment included radiotherapy and nephrectomy. The receptors come from a woman aged 50 to 60 with renal cell carcinoma.

The chain couples TRBV30 to TRBJ1-1; D remains ambiguous. V lost 0 bases and J 7 bases, leaving 9 bases between the germline ends. CDR3 length equals 12 residues. Germline V gene data show CDR1 as GTSNPN and CDR2 as SVGIG (reference sequence). DNA for the CDR3: TGTGCCTGGAGTGTTGACGGGATTGAAGCTTTCTTT. Translation: CAWSVDGIEAFF.

In its sample, this clone was seen a few times. The chain combines TRBV6-5 with TRBJ1-1, with a weak D call TRBD1 (5 bases). This CDR3 region has 14 residues. From germline, CDR1 is MNHEY and CDR2 SVGAGI. V gave up 1 base and J gave up 4 bases, with 10 bases separating them. As DNA, the CDR3 is TGTGCCAGCAGTTACTTGCAAAGGGGCACTGAAGCTTTCTTT. Its translation is CASSYLQRGTEAFF.

The chain carries TRBV15 and TRBJ1-4, with TRBD1 identical over 8 bases. The CDR3 extends over 16 amino acids. V lost 4 bases and J lost 5; bases outside the gene matches: 9. Per the germline V gene, CDR1 is LNHNV and CDR2 is YYDKDF (reference sequence). CDR3 region: CATSTDRASINEKLFF. As DNA, the CDR3 is TGTGCCACCAGCACGGACAGGGCGTCGATCAATGAAAAACTGTTTTTT.

This chain uses TRBV9 with TRBJ2-3; D gene uncertain. The CDR3 runs to 12 residues. The germline V and J ends were trimmed by 4 bases and 6 bases, with 9 bases remaining between them. CDR1 SGDLS and CDR2 YYNGEE come from the germline V gene. This CDR3 reads CASSPMGDTQYF. The CDR3 DNA reads TGTGCCAGCAGCCCCATGGGGGATACGCAGTATTTT. The full variable domain, completed using reference TRBV9 and TRBJ2-3, is DSGVTQTPKHLITATGQRVTLRCSPRSGDLSVYWYQQSLDQGLQFLIQYYNGEERAKGNILERFSAQQFPDLHSELNLSSLELGDSALYFCASSPMGDTQYFGPGTRLTVL.

The chain couples TRBV28 to TRBJ1-5; 8 positions match TRBD1. The CDR3 has 15 residues. V trimming: 5 bases; J trimming: 6 bases; junction bases outside the gene matches: 9. Germline V lookup: CDR1 MDHEN, CDR2 SYDVKM. Here the CDR3 DNA reads TGTGCCAGCAGTACAGGGGGTGGTGCCGTTCAGCCCCAGCATTTT. Residues: CASSTGGGAVQPQHF.

This chain links TRBV29-1 with TRBJ2-7, with 10 nucleotides matching TRBD1. Germline V gene sequence: CDR1 SQVTM, CDR2 ANQGSEA. The CDR3 totals 13 residues. J gave up 6 bases and V 6 bases, and 8 bases lay outside the gene matches. CDR3 loop: CSVRRDRGSEQYF. In DNA, the CDR3 is TGCAGCGTCCGCCGGGACAGGGGCAGCGAGCAGTACTTC.

This chain links TRBV13 with TRBJ2-7; 7 bases line up with TRBD1. CDR1 is PRHDT and CDR2 is FYEKMQ in the germline V gene (reference sequence). V trimming: 9 bases; J trimming: 1 base; junction bases outside the gene matches: 9. The CDR3 has 14 residues. CDR3 nucleotide sequence: TGTGCCAGTGGAGGTCGGGACAGATCCTACGAGCAGTACTTC. Amino acid sequence: CASGGRDRSYEQYF.

Only one count was recorded for this clone. The chain carries TRBV4-2 and TRBJ2-2; D not resolved. Trimming took off 4 bases at V and 2 bases at J, with 8 bases between the two ends. CDR3 length: 14 residues. Germline CDR1 is LGHNA and CDR2 is YNFKEQ. CDR3 DNA sequence: TGTGCCAGCAGCCCCACGGAAAACACCGGGGAGCTGTTTTTT. It codes for CASSPTENTGELFF.

The chain carries TRBV28 and TRBJ2-7; D gene uncertain. Germline CDR1 is MDHEN and CDR2 is SYDVKM. The V and J ends lost 3 bases and 5 bases respectively, with 8 bases between them. The CDR3 spans 12 residues. CDR3 coding DNA: TGTGCCAGCAGTTTGCCAGGCAACGAGCAGTACTTC. Translation: CASSLPGNEQYF.

J is TRBJ1-4 and V is TRBV6-4, with 7 nucleotides matching TRBD1. Trimming took 6 bases from V and 4 from J; bases not matched to a gene: 8. The V gene's germline CDR1 is MRHNA and CDR2 SNTAGT. The CDR3 loop spans 15 amino acids. In DNA form, the CDR3 reads TGTGCCAGCAGGAGGGAGGGACAGTTTAATGAAAAACTGTTTTTT. It codes for CASRREGQFNEKLFF.

The chain joins TRBV19 to TRBJ2-5; 13 bases line up with TRBD2. The ends lost 9 bases at V and 4 bases at J; junction bases unmatched: 14. From germline, CDR1 is LNHDA and CDR2 SQIVND (reference sequence). CDR3 size: 17 residues. The CDR3 spells CASGDGTSGKGAETQYF. The CDR3, as DNA: TGTGCCAGCGGTGACGGGACTAGCGGGAAAGGGGCAGAGACCCAGTACTTC.

This chain joins TRBV5-1 and TRBJ2-7; D possibly corresponds to TRBD1 (6 bases). V dropped 3 bases and J dropped 7 bases, with 17 bases sitting between them. CDR3 length equals 14 residues. Germline CDR1 reads SGHRS; CDR2 reads YFSETQ. This CDR3 reads CASSSGAATGEQYF. The CDR3 DNA follows: TGCGCCAGCAGCTCAGGGGCCGCAACGGGGGAGCAGTACTTC. The variable domain in full, with the rest retrieved from reference TRBV5-1 and TRBJ2-7, is KAGVTQTPRYLIKTRGQQVTLSCSPISGHRSVSWYQQTPGQGLQFLFEYFSETQRNKGNFPGRFSGRQFSNSRSEMNVSTLELGDSALYLCASSSGAATGEQYFGPGTRLTVT.

The rearrangement joins TRBV6-4 to TRBJ2-2; 7 nucleotides align to TRBD2. The CDR3 has 14 residues. The V segment lost 6 bases and the J segment 6 bases; nucleotides outside the gene matches: 7. Per germline, CDR1 MRHNA and CDR2 SNTAGT. For the CDR3, the DNA is TGTGCCAGCAGCCCAACGCGGGGGTCCGGGGAGCTGTTTTTT. This sequence encodes CASSPTRGSGELFF.

This clone was picked up a small number of times. The rearrangement uses TRBV20-1 and TRBJ2-3, with D perhaps TRBD2 (6 bases). Germline assignment: CDR1 DFQATT and CDR2 SNEGSKA (reference sequence). CDR3 length: 11 residues. CDR3 sequence: CIPGGTDTQYF. CDR3 nucleotides: TGCATCCCGGGGGGCACAGATACGCAGTATTTT.

The chain is built from TRBV4-3 and TRBJ1-1; possibly TRBD1 for D (5 bases). CDR1 and CDR2 (germline): LGHNA, YSLEER. Trimming removed 3 bases from V and 4 bases from J, with 15 bases in between. The CDR3 spans 15 residues. The CDR3 protein is CASSQPDQRGTEAFF. Written as DNA, the CDR3 is TGCGCCAGCAGCCAGCCTGACCAGAGGGGCACTGAAGCTTTCTTT.

The rearrangement uses TRBV11-2 and TRBJ1-4; D remains ambiguous. The CDR3 spans 13 residues. CDR1 and CDR2 (germline): SGHAT, FQNNGV. Trimming removed 0 bases from V and 11 bases from J, with 10 bases in between. The CDR3 protein is CASSLDREDKLFF. The CDR3 bases are TGTGCCAGCAGCTTAGATCGAGAGGATAAACTGTTTTTT.

CDR3: CASSLGALYEQYF. The CDR3 DNA reads TGTGCCAGCAGCTTGGGGGCTCTCTACGAGCAGTACTTC. V gene TRBV7-2 combines with J gene TRBJ2-5; a possible D gene is TRBD1 (6 bases). The J call could be wrong; TRBJ2-7 is a better fit for the DNA end. The V gene's germline CDR1 is SGHTA and CDR2 FQGNSA. CDR3 size: 13 residues.

The V gene is TRBV9, the J gene TRBJ1-2, with D unresolved. The V gene lost 0 bases and the J gene lost 7 bases, with 7 bases spanning the gap. The CDR3 is 12 amino acids. The germline V gene has CDR1 SGDLS and CDR2 YYNGEE. DNA of the CDR3: TGTGCCAGCAGCGTAGCCCTAGGTGGCTACACCTTC. As protein: CASSVALGGYTF.

The chain uses TRBV6-1 and TRBJ2-7; 9 bases match TRBD1. The CDR3 is 14 residues long. Losses at the gene ends were 6 bases for V and 2 bases for J; bases not matched to a gene: 5. Germline CDR1 is MNHNS and CDR2 is SASEGT. In DNA, the CDR3 is TGTGCCAGCAGGCGGGACAGGGCTCCCTACGAGCAGTACTTC. It specifies CASRRDRAPYEQYF.

This clone was found once. This sequence joins TRBV9 and TRBJ2-3, with D perhaps TRBD1 or TRBD2 (6 bases each). CDR1 is SGDLS and CDR2 is YYNGEE in the germline V gene. The CDR3 is 15 residues long. The V and J ends lost 4 bases and 4 bases respectively, with 16 bases between them. The CDR3 nucleotides read TGTGCCAGCAGCTTGACGCGAGGGGGGCCAGATACGCAGTATTTT. Amino acids: CASSLTRGGPDTQYF.

The rearrangement joins TRBV27 to TRBJ2-3; the match to TRBD2 covers 7 bases. The length of the CDR3 is 15 residues. CDR1 is MNHEY, CDR2 SMNVEV, per germline (reference sequence). V was clipped by 5 bases and J by 2 bases; unmatched bases: 7. The CDR3 nucleotides are TGTGCCAGCAGTGTCGAGCGGGGTTACACAGATACGCAGTATTTT. It specifies CASSVERGYTDTQYF.

V usage is TRBV9 and J usage is TRBJ2-1; 11 positions match TRBD2. The length of the CDR3 is 16 residues. Germline V lookup: CDR1 SGDLS, CDR2 YYNGEE. After removal of 0 bases from V and 10 bases from J, the junction contained 9 bases not matched to a gene. The CDR3 spells CASSVEIAGGADEQFF. Written as DNA, the CDR3 is TGTGCCAGCAGCGTAGAAATAGCGGGGGGGGCCGACGAGCAGTTCTTC.

This clone was counted only a few times. The chain has TRBV29-1 and TRBJ1-1, with no clear D. V was clipped by 6 bases and J by 1 base, with 12 bases between them. This CDR3 is 13 amino acids long. Germline V gene sequence: CDR1 SQVTM, CDR2 ANQGSEA. CDR3: CSVTGPGNTEAFF. The CDR3 DNA is TGCAGCGTCACCGGACCGGGGAACACTGAAGCTTTCTTT.

The rearrangement links TRBV5-1 to TRBJ1-2; unclear D gene. Trimming shortened V by 0 bases and J by 1 base, and 4 bases separated the two germline ends. Germline CDR1 reads SGHRS; CDR2 reads YFSETQ. The CDR3 extends over 13 amino acids. CDR3 coding DNA: TGCGCCAGCAGCTTGGACAATAACTATGGCTACACCTTC. This codes for CASSLDNNYGYTF.

The chain has TRBV7-2 and TRBJ1-2, with D maybe TRBD1 (6 bases). CDR1 is SGHTA, CDR2 FQGNSA, per germline. V was trimmed by 5 bases and J by 2 bases, leaving 15 bases between them. CDR3 length equals 15 residues. The CDR3 region is CASSLGGRENYGYTF. In DNA, the CDR3 is TGTGCCAGCAGCCTAGGGGGGAGGGAAAACTATGGCTACACCTTC.